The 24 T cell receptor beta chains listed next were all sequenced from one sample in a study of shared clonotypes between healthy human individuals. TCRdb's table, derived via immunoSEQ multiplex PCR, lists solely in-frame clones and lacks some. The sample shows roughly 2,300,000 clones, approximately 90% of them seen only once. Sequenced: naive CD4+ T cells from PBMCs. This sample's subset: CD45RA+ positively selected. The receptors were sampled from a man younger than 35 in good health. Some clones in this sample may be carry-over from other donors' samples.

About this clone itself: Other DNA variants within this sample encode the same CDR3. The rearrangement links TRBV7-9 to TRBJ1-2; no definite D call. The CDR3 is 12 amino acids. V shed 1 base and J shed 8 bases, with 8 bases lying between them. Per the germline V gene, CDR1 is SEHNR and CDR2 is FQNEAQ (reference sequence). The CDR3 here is CASSLEGNGYTF. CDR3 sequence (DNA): TGTGCCAGCAGCTTAGAAGGGAACGGCTACACCTTC.

The CDR3 coding sequence is TGTGCCAGTAGTGCGGACAGGGGGCCAGGGGAGCTGTTTTTT. Its protein is CASSADRGPGELFF. The genes are TRBV19 and TRBJ2-2; TRBD1 aligns across 11 bases. Germline lookup yields CDR1 LNHDA and CDR2 SQIVND (reference sequence). Trimming removed 5 bases from V and 8 bases from J; junction bases left unmatched: 4. The CDR3 length is 14 residues.

CDR3 loop: CASSNSGRADGNEQFF. For the CDR3, the DNA is TGCGCCAGCAGCAATAGCGGGAGGGCCGACGGAAATGAGCAGTTCTTC. The chain carries TRBV5-1 and TRBJ2-1, with 11 bases aligning to TRBD2. The germline gives CDR1 SGHRS, CDR2 YFSETQ. Trimming at V came to 4 bases and at J to 7 bases, leaving 10 bases not matched to a gene. The CDR3 runs to 16 residues.

Here the CDR3 reads CASSLASLLNTEAFF. The CDR3 DNA follows: TGTGCCAGCAGCTTAGCGTCCCTCCTGAACACTGAAGCTTTCTTT. The chain has TRBV7-9 and TRBJ1-1; D is unclear. The CDR3 is 15 amino acids. Germline V gene lookup returns CDR1 SEHNR and CDR2 FQNEAQ (reference sequence). The V end lost 0 bases, the J end lost 0 bases, and 8 bases lay between the germline ends.

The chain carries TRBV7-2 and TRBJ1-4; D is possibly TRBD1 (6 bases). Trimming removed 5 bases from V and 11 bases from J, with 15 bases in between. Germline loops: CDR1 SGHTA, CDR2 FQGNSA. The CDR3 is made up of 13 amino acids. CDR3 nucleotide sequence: TGTGCCAGCAGCCTAGGCAGGCAGGGGAAACTGTTTTTT. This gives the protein CASSLGRQGKLFF. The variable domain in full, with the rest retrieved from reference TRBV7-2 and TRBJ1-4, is GAGVSQSPSNKVTEKGKDVELRCDPISGHTALYWYRQSLGQGLEFLIYFQGNSAPDKSGLPSDRFSAERTGGSVSTLTIQRTQQEDSAVYLCASSLGRQGKLFFGSGTQLSVL.

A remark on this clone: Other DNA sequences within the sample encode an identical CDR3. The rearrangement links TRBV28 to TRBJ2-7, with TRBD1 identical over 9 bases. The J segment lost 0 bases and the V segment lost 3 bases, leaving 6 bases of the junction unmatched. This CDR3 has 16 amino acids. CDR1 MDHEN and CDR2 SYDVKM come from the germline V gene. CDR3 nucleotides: TGTGCCAGCAGTTTCTCCGGGACAGGGAGCTCCTACGAGCAGTACTTC. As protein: CASSFSGTGSSYEQYF.

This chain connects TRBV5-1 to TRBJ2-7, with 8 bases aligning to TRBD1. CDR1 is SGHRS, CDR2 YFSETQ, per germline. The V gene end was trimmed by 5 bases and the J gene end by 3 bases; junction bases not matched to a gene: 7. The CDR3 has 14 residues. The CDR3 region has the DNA TGCGCCAGCAGGTCAGGGGGCATAGGCTACGAGCAGTACTTC. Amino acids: CASRSGGIGYEQYF.

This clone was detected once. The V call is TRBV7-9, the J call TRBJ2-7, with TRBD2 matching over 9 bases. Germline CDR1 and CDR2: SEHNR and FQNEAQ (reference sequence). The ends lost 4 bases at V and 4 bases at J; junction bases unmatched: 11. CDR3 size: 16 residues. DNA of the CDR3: TGTGCCAGCAGCTGGCGGTTTAGCGGGAGTAGTTACGAGCAGTACTTC. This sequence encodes CASSWRFSGSSYEQYF.

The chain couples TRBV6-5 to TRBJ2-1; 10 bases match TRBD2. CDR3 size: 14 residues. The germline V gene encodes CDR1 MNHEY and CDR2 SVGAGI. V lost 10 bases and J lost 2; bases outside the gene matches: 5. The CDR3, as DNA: TGTGCCACCTTAGCGGGAGGAACCTACAATGAGCAGTTCTTC. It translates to CATLAGGTYNEQFF.

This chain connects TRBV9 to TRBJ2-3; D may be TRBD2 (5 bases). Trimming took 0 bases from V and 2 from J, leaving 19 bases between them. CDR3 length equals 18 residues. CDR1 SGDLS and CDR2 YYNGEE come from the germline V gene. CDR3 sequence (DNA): TGTGCCAGCAGCGTAGAGGCAAGGAGGTCGCCCTTCACAGATACGCAGTATTTT. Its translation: CASSVEARRSPFTDTQYF. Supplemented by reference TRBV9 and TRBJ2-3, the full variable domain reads DSGVTQTPKHLITATGQRVTLRCSPRSGDLSVYWYQQSLDQGLQFLIQYYNGEERAKGNILERFSAQQFPDLHSELNLSSLELGDSALYFCASSVEARRSPFTDTQYFGPGTRLTVL.

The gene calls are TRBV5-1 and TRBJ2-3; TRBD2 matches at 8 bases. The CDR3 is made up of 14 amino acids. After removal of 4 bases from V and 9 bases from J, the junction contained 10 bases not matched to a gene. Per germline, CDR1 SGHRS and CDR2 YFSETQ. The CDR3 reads CASSPGLALGTQYF. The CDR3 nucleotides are TGCGCCAGCAGCCCCGGACTAGCTTTGGGGACGCAGTATTTT.

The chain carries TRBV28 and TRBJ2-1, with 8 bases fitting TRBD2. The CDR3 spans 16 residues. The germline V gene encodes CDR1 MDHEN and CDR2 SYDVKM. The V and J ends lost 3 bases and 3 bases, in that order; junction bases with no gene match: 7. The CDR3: CASSFWREEYYNEQFF. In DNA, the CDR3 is TGTGCCAGCAGTTTCTGGCGGGAGGAATACTACAATGAGCAGTTCTTC. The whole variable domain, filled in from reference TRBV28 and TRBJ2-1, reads DVKVTQSSRYLVKRTGEKVFLECVQDMDHENMFWYRQDPGLGLRLIYFSYDVKMKEKGDIPEGYSVSREKKERFSLILESASTNQTSMYLCASSFWREEYYNEQFFGPGTRLTVL.

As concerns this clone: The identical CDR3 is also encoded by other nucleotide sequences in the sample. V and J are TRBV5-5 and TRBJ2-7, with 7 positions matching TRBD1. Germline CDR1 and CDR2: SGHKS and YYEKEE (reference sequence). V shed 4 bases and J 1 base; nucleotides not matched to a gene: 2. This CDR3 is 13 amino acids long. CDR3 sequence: CASSRQGSYEQYF. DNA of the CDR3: TGTGCCAGCAGCCGACAGGGTTCCTACGAGCAGTACTTC.

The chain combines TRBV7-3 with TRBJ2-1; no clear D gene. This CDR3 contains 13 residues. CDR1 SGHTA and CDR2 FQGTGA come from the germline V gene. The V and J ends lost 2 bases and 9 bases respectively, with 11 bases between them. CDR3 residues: CASSLGSHGEQFF. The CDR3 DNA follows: TGTGCCAGCAGCTTAGGTTCCCACGGTGAGCAGTTCTTC.

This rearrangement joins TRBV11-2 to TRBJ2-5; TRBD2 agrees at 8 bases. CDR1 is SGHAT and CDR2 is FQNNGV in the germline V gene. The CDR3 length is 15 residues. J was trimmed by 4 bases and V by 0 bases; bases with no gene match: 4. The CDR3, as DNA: TGTGCCAGCAGCTTAGAAGGCGGGAGGAGAGAGACCCAGTACTTC. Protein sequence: CASSLEGGRRETQYF.

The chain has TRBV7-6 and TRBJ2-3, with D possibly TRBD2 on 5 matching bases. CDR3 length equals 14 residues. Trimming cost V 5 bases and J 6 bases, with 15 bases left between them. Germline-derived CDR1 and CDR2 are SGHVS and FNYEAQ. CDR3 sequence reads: CASSTPRRGDTQYF. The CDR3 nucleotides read TGTGCCAGCAGCACCCCCCGGCGAGGGGATACGCAGTATTTT.

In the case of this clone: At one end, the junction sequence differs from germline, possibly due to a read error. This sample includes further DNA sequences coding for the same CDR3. The CDR3 loop reads CAWGPGHNTEAFF. CDR3 sequence (DNA): TGTGCCTGGGGACCGGGACACAACACTGAGGCTTTCTTT. The J gene is TRBJ1-1, the V gene TRBV30, with a tentative D call TRBD1 (6 bases). The CDR3 has 13 residues. Germline V gene data show CDR1 as GTSNPN and CDR2 as SVGIG (reference sequence).

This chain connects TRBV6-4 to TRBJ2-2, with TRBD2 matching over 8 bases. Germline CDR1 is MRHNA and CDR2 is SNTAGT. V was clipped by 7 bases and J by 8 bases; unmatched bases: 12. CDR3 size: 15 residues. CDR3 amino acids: CASTSEAGAVGELFF. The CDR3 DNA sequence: TGTGCCAGCACATCGGAAGCGGGAGCTGTTGGGGAGCTGTTTTTT.

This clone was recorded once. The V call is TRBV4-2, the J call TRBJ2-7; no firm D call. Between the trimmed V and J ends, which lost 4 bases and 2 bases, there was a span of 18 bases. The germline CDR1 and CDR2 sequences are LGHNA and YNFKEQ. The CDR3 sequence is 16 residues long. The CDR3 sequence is CASSPAAASQPYEQYF. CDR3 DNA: TGTGCCAGCAGCCCGGCCGCAGCTTCTCAACCCTACGAGCAGTACTTC.

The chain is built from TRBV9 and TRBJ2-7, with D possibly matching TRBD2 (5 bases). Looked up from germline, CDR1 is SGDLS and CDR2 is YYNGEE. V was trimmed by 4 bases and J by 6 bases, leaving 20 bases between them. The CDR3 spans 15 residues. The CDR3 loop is CASSPLSLAGSEQYF. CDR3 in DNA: TGTGCCAGCAGCCCTCTGTCCCTAGCTGGCAGCGAGCAGTACTTC.

The CDR3 DNA reads TGCGCCAGCAGCTTGACAGGACCCTACGAGCAGTACTTC. It translates to CASSLTGPYEQYF. The gene calls are TRBV5-1 and TRBJ2-5; tentative D call: TRBD1 (5 bases). The DNA end is more similar to TRBJ2-7, so the J call may be wrong. The CDR3 covers 13 residues. Per germline, CDR1 SGHRS and CDR2 YFSETQ.

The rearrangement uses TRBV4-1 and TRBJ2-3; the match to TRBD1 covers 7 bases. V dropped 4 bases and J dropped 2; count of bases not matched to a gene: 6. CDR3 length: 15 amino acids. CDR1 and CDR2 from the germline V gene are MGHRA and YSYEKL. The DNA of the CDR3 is TGCGCCAGCAGCCCGACAGGGTTGCCCACAGATACGCAGTATTTT. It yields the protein CASSPTGLPTDTQYF.

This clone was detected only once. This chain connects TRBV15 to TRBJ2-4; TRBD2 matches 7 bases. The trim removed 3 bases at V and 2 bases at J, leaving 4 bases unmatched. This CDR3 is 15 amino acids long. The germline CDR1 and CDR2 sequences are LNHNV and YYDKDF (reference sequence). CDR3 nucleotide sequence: TGTGCCACCAGCAGGGTTGGGACTACCAAAAACATTCAGTACTTC. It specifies CATSRVGTTKNIQYF. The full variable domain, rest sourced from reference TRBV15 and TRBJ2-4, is DAMVIQNPRYQVTQFGKPVTLSCSQTLNHNVMYWYQQKSSQAPKLLFHYYDKDFNNEADTPDNFQSRRPNTSFCFLDIRSPGLGDTAMYLCATSRVGTTKNIQYFGAGTRLSVL.

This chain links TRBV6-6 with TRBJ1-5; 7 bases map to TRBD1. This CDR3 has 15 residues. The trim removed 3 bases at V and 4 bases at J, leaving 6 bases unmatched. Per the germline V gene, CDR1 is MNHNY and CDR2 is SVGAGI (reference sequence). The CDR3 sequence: CASSYGPGQNQPQHF. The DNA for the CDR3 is TGTGCCAGCAGTTATGGTCCGGGACAGAATCAGCCCCAGCATTTT.